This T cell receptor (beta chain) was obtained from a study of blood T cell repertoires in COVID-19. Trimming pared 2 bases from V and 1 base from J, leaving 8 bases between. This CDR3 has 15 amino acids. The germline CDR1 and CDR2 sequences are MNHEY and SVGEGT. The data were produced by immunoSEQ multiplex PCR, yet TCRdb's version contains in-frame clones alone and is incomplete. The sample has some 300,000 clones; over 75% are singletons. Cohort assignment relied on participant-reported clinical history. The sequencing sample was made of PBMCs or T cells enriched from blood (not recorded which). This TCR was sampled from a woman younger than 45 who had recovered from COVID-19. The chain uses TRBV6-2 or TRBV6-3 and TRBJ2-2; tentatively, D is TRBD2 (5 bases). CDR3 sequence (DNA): TGTGCCAGCAGTTACGTGGGGAGGAACACCGGGGAGCTGTTTTTT. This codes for CASSYVGRNTGELFF.